This T cell receptor beta chain stems from a study of high-grade serous ovarian cancer treatment subgroups. A few counts support this clone. Tumor samples were taken before definitive surgery or chemotherapy. Trimming pared 2 bases from V and 5 bases from J, leaving 6 bases between. The CDR3 contains 12 residues. Germline CDR1 reads MNHNY; CDR2 reads SVGAGI (reference sequence). Sequencing was performed with immunoSEQ multiplex PCR; in TCRdb, only in-frame clones are kept and a portion is missing. The sample includes some 33,000 clones, about 80% seen only once; the top ten take around 3.3%. The TCR comes from a human donor with high-grade serous ovarian cancer. The chain combines TRBV6-6 with TRBJ2-5; D remains ambiguous. Sequencing input: tumor tissue. Here the CDR3 reads CASSYAYETQYF. The CDR3 DNA reads TGTGCCAGCAGTTACGCGTACGAGACCCAGTACTTC.